Sequencing of this TCR beta chain was carried out in a study of blood T cell repertoires in COVID-19. Study-level background: Sample material is recorded as cDNA or gDNA derived from T cells, B-cell-depleted T cells, or PBMCs.

Clones were sequenced by immunoSEQ multiplex PCR, and TCRdb holds only the in-frame ones, with some missing. The table includes over 110,000 clones, around 89% detected once. Per germline, CDR1 MNHNS and CDR2 SASEGT. V lost 1 base to trimming and J lost 8 bases, with 17 bases between them. The CDR3 consists of 16 residues. The receptor was isolated from a human donor in a cohort sampled during active COVID-19. The sequenced sample was peripheral blood. The genes are TRBV6-1 and TRBJ1-4; D unresolved. In DNA, the CDR3 is TGTGCCAGCAGTGAAGGGATCCCGGGGTTAGGCGAAAAACTGTTTTTT. Residues: CASSEGIPGLGEKLFF.